This TCR beta chain is drawn from a study of T-cell memory formation after mild COVID-19. Study in general: Largely donor-specific TCR clusters were found.

Trimming cost V 4 bases and J 4 bases; bases outside gene matches: 8. Germline V gene lookup returns CDR1 SEHNR and CDR2 FQNEAQ (reference sequence). There are 15 residues in the CDR3. On this clonotype: The target antigen is unknown.

MiXCR, applied by TCRdb to the 5' RACE reads, yields one record per CDR3 protein. The sample has 390,000 or so distinct CDR3 sequences, 16% seen once; the top ten hold roughly a fifth. Findings of the study overall: Prior to infection, memory already included some responding clones, suggesting cross-reactive memory joined.

This TCR derives from a man between 18 and 35 years old who had mild COVID-19 (a few samples of this study predate the infection). Cell type and time point are not known. J is TRBJ2-3 and V is TRBV7-9; 7 positions match TRBD2. Source material: PBMCs or a T cell subset sorted from them (not recorded which). The CDR3 region has the DNA TGTGCCAGCAGCTCCGGGACTACCGAGTCAGATACGCAGTATTTT. This translates into CASSSGTTESDTQYF.